These 18 T cell receptor beta chains share one sample of origin, sequenced in a study of control samples from healthy donors and cancer patients (dated by TCRdb to 2020 to 2022). The library relied on the immunoSEQ multiplex PCR assay. TCRdb mirrors the immuneACCESS table, restricted to in-frame sequences. Some clones are absent from its copies; in checked studies, under half trace to an unresolved V gene, and the reason for the others is unknown. The sample records under 130,000 clones, 83% of which are singletons. The biggest ten clones account for roughly an eighth of the sample. The sample comprised blood. The receptors come from a woman aged 45-65 years in good health.

This clone was seen only once. The chain uses TRBV28 and TRBJ1-5; D possibly corresponds to TRBD1 (5 bases). Per the germline V gene, CDR1 is MDHEN and CDR2 is SYDVKM. The CDR3 length is 13 residues. V was pared by 6 bases and J by 6 bases, with 12 bases between. This CDR3 reads CASSRGGVQPQHF. The DNA of the CDR3 is TGTGCCAGCAGCCGGGGGGGAGTTCAGCCCCAGCATTTT.

The V call is TRBV14, the J call TRBJ1-6; tentatively, D is TRBD1 (5 bases). Trimming took 0 bases from V and 10 from J, leaving 13 bases between them. The CDR3 is 15 amino acids. Looked up from germline, CDR1 is SGHDN and CDR2 is FVKESK. This chain's CDR3 is CASSQDPAGRSPLHF. The CDR3 nucleotides read TGTGCCAGCAGCCAAGATCCGGCAGGGAGATCACCCCTCCACTTT.

Comment on this clone: Other DNA sequences from this sample encode an identical CDR3 as well. The rearrangement joins TRBV14 to TRBJ2-2; 10 positions match TRBD1. The germline V gene has CDR1 SGHDN and CDR2 FVKESK. CDR3 length: 15 residues. Losses at the gene ends were 2 bases for V and 5 bases for J; bases not matched to a gene: 2. CDR3 protein: CASSQWTGGTGELFF. CDR3 DNA sequence: TGTGCCAGCAGCCAATGGACAGGGGGGACCGGGGAGCTGTTTTTT. Supplemented by reference TRBV14 and TRBJ2-2, the full variable domain reads EAGVTQFPSHSVIEKGQTVTLRCDPISGHDNLYWYRRVMGKEIKFLLHFVKESKQDESGMPNNRFLAERTGGTYSTLKVQPAELEDSGVYFCASSQWTGGTGELFFGEGSRLTVL.

This clone was seen a handful of times. The chain joins TRBV3-1 (or the pseudogene TRBV3-2) to TRBJ1-6, with unresolved D. Germline V gives CDR1 LGHDT, CDR2 YNNKEL (reference sequence). The CDR3 runs to 14 residues. V lost 5 bases to trimming and J lost 7 bases, with 12 bases between them. CDR3 sequence reads: CASSYLGANSPLHF. CDR3 bases: TGTGCCAGCAGCTACCTCGGCGCAAATTCACCCCTCCACTTT.

The V and J genes are TRBV28 and TRBJ2-1, with 9 bases matching TRBD2. The CDR3 totals 12 residues. The V and J ends lost 2 bases and 10 bases, in that order; junction bases with no gene match: 0. Per the germline V gene, CDR1 is MDHEN and CDR2 is SYDVKM. CDR3 sequence: CASSLGLAEQFF. The CDR3 region has the DNA TGTGCCAGCAGTTTAGGACTAGCGGAGCAGTTCTTC.

The V gene is TRBV6-5, the J gene TRBJ2-3; tentative D call: TRBD1 (6 bases). This CDR3 comprises 14 residues. The ends were cut back, 5 bases at V and 2 bases at J, with 11 bases in the middle. Germline values: CDR1 MNHEY, CDR2 SVGAGI. CDR3 nucleotide sequence: TGTGCCAGCAGTATGACAGGTTACACAGATACGCAGTATTTT. It specifies CASSMTGYTDTQYF.

CDR3 DNA: TGTGCCAGCAGCTTAGATTTTAACACTGAAGCTTTCTTT. It is translated as CASSLDFNTEAFF. The chain couples TRBV5-6 to TRBJ1-1; D is uncertain. In germline, CDR1 is SGHDT, CDR2 YYEEEE. The CDR3 has 13 residues. Trimming shortened V by 2 bases and J by 2 bases, and 7 bases separated the two germline ends.

The rearrangement joins TRBV4-3 to TRBJ1-6; 7 bases line up with TRBD1. CDR3 length equals 22 residues. CDR1 and CDR2 from the germline V gene are LGHNA and YSLEER. V dropped 0 bases and J dropped 4; count of bases not matched to a gene: 21. CDR3 sequence reads: CASSQDPPSLATGPIYNSPLHF. CDR3 nucleotide sequence: TGCGCCAGCAGCCAAGATCCGCCGTCACTGGCGACAGGGCCGATTTATAATTCACCCCTCCACTTT.

The gene calls are TRBV23-1 and TRBJ2-1; 8 nucleotides match TRBD2. TRBV23-1 is an open reading frame whose function is uncertain. There are 17 residues in the CDR3. Trimming took 0 bases from V and 1 from J; bases not matched to a gene: 5. The CDR3 here is CASSQSTGGGSYNEQFF. The CDR3 DNA is TGCGCCAGCAGTCAATCAACCGGGGGGGGGTCCTACAATGAGCAGTTCTTC.

The V and J genes are TRBV11-2 and TRBJ1-6, with a tentative D call TRBD1 (5 bases). The ends were cut back, 4 bases at V and 6 bases at J, with 16 bases in the middle. CDR1 is SGHAT and CDR2 is FQNNGV in the germline V gene. This CDR3 has 16 residues. The CDR3 reads CASSSGVGYLNSPLHF. CDR3 coding DNA: TGTGCCAGCAGCTCGGGGGTAGGCTACCTTAATTCACCCCTCCACTTT. Filled out from reference TRBV11-2 and TRBJ1-6, the complete variable domain reads EAGVAQSPRYKIIEKRQSVAFWCNPISGHATLYWYQQILGQGPKLLIQFQNNGVVDDSQLPKDRFSAERLKGVDSTLKIQPAKLEDSAVYLCASSSGVGYLNSPLHFGNGTRLTVT.

The chain recombines TRBV3-1 (or the pseudogene TRBV3-2) with TRBJ1-3; D gene uncertain. CDR3 size: 15 residues. Germline V gene sequence: CDR1 LGHDT, CDR2 YNNKEL (reference sequence). The ends were cut back, 0 bases at V and 2 bases at J, with 8 bases in the middle. This chain's CDR3 is CASSQDEVTGNTIYF. DNA of the CDR3: TGTGCCAGCAGCCAAGATGAGGTAACTGGAAACACCATATATTTT.

J is TRBJ2-5 and V is TRBV2; a possible D gene is TRBD2 (5 bases). CDR3 length: 14 amino acids. Germline assignment: CDR1 SNHLY and CDR2 FYNNEI. V shed 5 bases and J shed 0 bases, with 10 bases lying between them. The CDR3 here is CASSFGDYQETQYF. In DNA, the CDR3 is TGTGCCAGCAGTTTCGGGGATTACCAAGAGACCCAGTACTTC.

The rearrangement links TRBV13 to TRBJ1-2, with TRBD1 identical over 8 bases. CDR3 length: 14 amino acids. CDR1 and CDR2 (germline): PRHDT, FYEKMQ (reference sequence). V lost 5 bases, J lost 0 bases, and 2 bases stayed unmatched. Here the CDR3 reads CASSRDRSNYGYTF. The CDR3 DNA reads as TGTGCCAGCAGCCGGGACAGGTCTAACTATGGCTACACCTTC.

The rearrangement uses TRBV19 and TRBJ2-2; possible D gene TRBD2, 7 bases. Trimming removed 7 bases at V and 4 bases at J, with 13 bases between. Germline V gene sequence: CDR1 LNHDA, CDR2 SQIVND (reference sequence). The CDR3 contains 14 residues. The CDR3 DNA is TGTGCCAGTATCAATAGGGGGGGCACCGGGGAGCTGTTTTTT. This translates into CASINRGGTGELFF.

Only one count was recorded for this clone. The J gene is TRBJ2-5, the V gene TRBV15; unclear D gene. V was trimmed by 0 bases and J by 5 bases, leaving 13 bases between them. The CDR3 covers 15 residues. Germline loops: CDR1 LNHNV, CDR2 YYDKDF (reference sequence). The CDR3 DNA is TGTGCCACCAGCAGAGATCGAGCTGTCGGGGAGACCCAGTACTTC. The encoded protein is CATSRDRAVGETQYF.

The chain uses TRBV6-1 and TRBJ1-1; 7 nucleotides line up with TRBD1. Germline trimming cut 1 base from V and 5 bases from J; bases unmatched to any gene: 4. Germline V gene lookup returns CDR1 MNHNS and CDR2 SASEGT. The CDR3 length is 14 residues. CDR3 residues: CASSEDRGVTEAFF. The CDR3 nucleotides read TGTGCCAGCAGTGAAGACAGGGGAGTTACTGAAGCTTTCTTT.

This clone was seen a single time. The V gene is TRBV11-3, the J gene TRBJ2-2, with 8 bases fitting TRBD1. Trimming cost V 5 bases and J 1 base; bases outside gene matches: 12. The CDR3 has 18 residues. Germline lookup yields CDR1 SGHNT and CDR2 YENEEA. The CDR3 here is CASSLRGLDAMNTGELFF. DNA of the CDR3: TGTGCCAGCAGCCTCAGGGGGCTCGACGCCATGAACACCGGGGAGCTGTTTTTT.

The chain employs TRBV29-1 and TRBJ2-1; a possible D gene is TRBD2 (5 bases). The CDR3 runs to 14 residues. Germline V gene lookup returns CDR1 SQVTM and CDR2 ANQGSEA. Trimming shortened V by 3 bases and J by 5 bases, and 14 bases separated the two germline ends. CDR3 in amino acids: CSVEGSGFNNEQFF. The CDR3 DNA sequence: TGCAGCGTTGAGGGTTCGGGATTTAACAATGAGCAGTTCTTC.